The source of this T cell receptor beta chain is a study of blood T cell repertoires in COVID-19. Study summary: Sites in the United States, Italy and Spain provided acute and convalescent COVID-19 samples. T cells, B-cell-depleted T cells, or PBMCs provided the cDNA or gDNA that served as material.

Trimming shortened V by 4 bases and J by 5 bases, and 11 bases separated the two germline ends. Germline CDR1 reads LGHNA; CDR2 reads YSLEER. The CDR3 is 14 amino acids. Per the original data handling: Amplified reference gene primers provided the basis for estimating nucleated cell counts. TCRdb keeps only in-frame clones here, not all; method: immunoSEQ multiplex PCR. V, J and clone size are taken as reported in that table, and D and trimming were inferred from the DNA itself. The sample holds approximately 220,000 clones, roughly four fifths seen once. The receptor was isolated from a woman aged 70 to 79 with acute or convalescent COVID-19. The specimen sequenced was peripheral blood. The V call is TRBV4-3, the J call TRBJ1-4, with D maybe TRBD1 (6 bases). CDR3: CASSPGAPNEKLFF. In DNA form, the CDR3 reads TGCGCCAGCAGCCCAGGGGCCCCAAATGAAAAACTGTTTTTT.